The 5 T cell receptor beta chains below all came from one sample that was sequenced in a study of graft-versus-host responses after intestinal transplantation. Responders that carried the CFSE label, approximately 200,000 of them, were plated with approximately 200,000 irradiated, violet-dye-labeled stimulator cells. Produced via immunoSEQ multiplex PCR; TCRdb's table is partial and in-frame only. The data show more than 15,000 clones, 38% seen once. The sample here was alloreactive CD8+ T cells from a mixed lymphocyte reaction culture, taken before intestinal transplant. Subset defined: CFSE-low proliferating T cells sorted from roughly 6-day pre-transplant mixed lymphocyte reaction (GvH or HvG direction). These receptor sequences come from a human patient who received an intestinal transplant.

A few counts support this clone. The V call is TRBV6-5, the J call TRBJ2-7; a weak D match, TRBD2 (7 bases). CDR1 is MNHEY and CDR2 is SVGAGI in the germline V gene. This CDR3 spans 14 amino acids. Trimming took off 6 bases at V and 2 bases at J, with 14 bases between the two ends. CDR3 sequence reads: CASSLRGAAYEQYF. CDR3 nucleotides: TGTGCCAGCAGCCTACGGGGGGCTGCCTACGAGCAGTACTTC.

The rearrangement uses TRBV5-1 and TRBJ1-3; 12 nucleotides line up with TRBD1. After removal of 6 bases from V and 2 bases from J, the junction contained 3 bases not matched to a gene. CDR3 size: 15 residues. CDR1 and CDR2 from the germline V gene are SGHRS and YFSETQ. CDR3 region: CASKGTGGTGNTIYF. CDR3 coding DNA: TGCGCCAGCAAAGGGACAGGGGGCACTGGAAACACCATATATTTT.

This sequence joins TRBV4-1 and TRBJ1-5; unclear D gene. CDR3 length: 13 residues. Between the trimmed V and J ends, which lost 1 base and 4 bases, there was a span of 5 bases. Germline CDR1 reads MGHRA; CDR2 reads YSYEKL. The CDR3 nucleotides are TGCGCCAGCAGCCAAGTCCTGAATCAGCCCCAGCATTTT. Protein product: CASSQVLNQPQHF.

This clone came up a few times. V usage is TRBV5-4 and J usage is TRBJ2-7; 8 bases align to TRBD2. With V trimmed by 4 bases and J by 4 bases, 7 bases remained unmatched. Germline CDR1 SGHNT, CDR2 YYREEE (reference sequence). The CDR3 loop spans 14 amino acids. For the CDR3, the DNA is TGTGCCAGCAGCCTGGGTAGCGGGGCTTACGAGCAGTACTTC. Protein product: CASSLGSGAYEQYF.

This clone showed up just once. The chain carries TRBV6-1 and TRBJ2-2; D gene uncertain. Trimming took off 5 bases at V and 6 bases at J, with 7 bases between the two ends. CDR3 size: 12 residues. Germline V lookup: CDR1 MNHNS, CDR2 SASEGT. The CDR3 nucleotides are TGTGCCAGCAGTTATGGGGCCGGGGAGCTGTTTTTT. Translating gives CASSYGAGELFF.